Below, 29 T cell receptor beta chains from the same sample are listed, as sequenced in a study of cytomegalovirus exposure and HLA in healthy donors. Primers: 60 Vbeta forward and 13 Jbeta reverse. The data were produced by immunoSEQ multiplex PCR, yet TCRdb's version contains in-frame clones alone and is incomplete. The repertoire holds about 150,000 clones, with 60% to 85% as singletons. What was sequenced was PBMCs. Receptors originate from a woman in her 40s in good health and CMV-seronegative.

The chain has TRBV5-1 and TRBJ2-7; 7 nucleotides match TRBD1. The V segment lost 4 bases and the J segment 0 bases; nucleotides outside the gene matches: 4. CDR3 size: 14 residues. CDR1 and CDR2 from the germline V gene are SGHRS and YFSETQ. In nucleotides, the CDR3 is TGCGCCAGCAGCACTTCAGGGGGCTCCTACGAGCAGTACTTC. Translating it yields CASSTSGGSYEQYF.

This clone was detected once. The rearrangement links TRBV5-1 to TRBJ2-7; possible D gene TRBD2, 6 bases. Germline V gene sequence: CDR1 SGHRS, CDR2 YFSETQ. V dropped 0 bases and J dropped 3 bases, with 22 bases sitting between them. The length of the CDR3 is 18 residues. The CDR3 sequence: CASSLVAETSRGVYEQYF. The CDR3 bases are TGCGCCAGCAGCTTGGTGGCAGAGACGTCGCGGGGAGTCTACGAGCAGTACTTC.

This clone occurred a few times. The J gene is TRBJ2-4, the V gene TRBV4-1, with D possibly TRBD2 on 5 matching bases. The CDR3 spans 15 residues. Germline assignment: CDR1 MGHRA and CDR2 YSYEKL. V was clipped by 1 base and J by 2 bases, with 9 bases between them. The CDR3 DNA reads TGCGCCAGCAGCCAAGGCCCGGGGACCAAAAACATTCAGTACTTC. This codes for CASSQGPGTKNIQYF.

This clone was recorded a few times. J is TRBJ2-3 and V is TRBV4-2, with TRBD2 identical over 12 bases. Germline CDR1 and CDR2: LGHNA and YNFKEQ. The CDR3 runs 18 residues. J gave up 6 bases and V 1 base, and 11 bases lay outside the gene matches. The CDR3 DNA follows: TGTGCCAGCAGCCAAGGCTCTTTGGCTAGCGGGGGGGAGGATACGCAGTATTTT. It encodes CASSQGSLASGGEDTQYF.

The chain has TRBV7-6 and TRBJ2-7; 7 bases map to TRBD1. Germline V lookup: CDR1 SGHVS, CDR2 FNYEAQ. The CDR3 length is 13 residues. The trim removed 5 bases at V and 3 bases at J, leaving 4 bases unmatched. The chain's CDR3 is CASSPTGDYEQYF. The DNA of the CDR3 is TGTGCCAGCAGCCCTACAGGGGACTACGAGCAGTACTTC.

The chain employs TRBV6-5 and TRBJ1-2; a possible D gene is TRBD1 (5 bases). CDR1 MNHEY and CDR2 SVGAGI come from the germline V gene. The V end lost 6 bases, the J end lost 4 bases, and 15 bases lay between the germline ends. The CDR3 length is 14 residues. Here the CDR3 reads CASRPMGGVYGYTF. In nucleotides, the CDR3 is TGTGCCAGCAGACCGATGGGGGGGGTCTATGGCTACACCTTC.

In this sample, this clone turned up once. The V and J genes are TRBV7-2 and TRBJ2-3, with 8 bases matching TRBD1. Trimming removed 5 bases from V and 4 bases from J; junction bases left unmatched: 8. Germline CDR1 is SGHTA and CDR2 is FQGNSA. This CDR3 comprises 15 residues. The CDR3 loop is CASSPWTGKSDTQYF. CDR3 bases: TGTGCCAGCAGCCCGTGGACAGGGAAGTCAGATACGCAGTATTTT. The entire variable domain, with the rest obtained from reference TRBV7-2 and TRBJ2-3, is as follows: GAGVSQSPSNKVTEKGKDVELRCDPISGHTALYWYRQSLGQGLEFLIYFQGNSAPDKSGLPSDRFSAERTGGSVSTLTIQRTQQEDSAVYLCASSPWTGKSDTQYFGPGTRLTVL.

This chain uses TRBV5-1 with TRBJ2-1; D is perhaps TRBD1 (5 bases). V was clipped by 0 bases and J by 8 bases, with 12 bases between them. Germline loops: CDR1 SGHRS, CDR2 YFSETQ. This CDR3 has 14 residues. CDR3 sequence: CASSLGDLQDEQFF. Written as DNA, the CDR3 is TGCGCCAGCAGCTTGGGGGATCTACAGGATGAGCAGTTCTTC.

This chain joins TRBV4-1 and TRBJ2-7; D is undetermined. The V end lost 8 bases, the J end lost 2 bases, and 16 bases lay between the germline ends. Germline V gene lookup returns CDR1 MGHRA and CDR2 YSYEKL. The CDR3 has 14 residues. In nucleotides, the CDR3 is TGCGCCAGCCGTACCTCAGGAACTCCCTACGAGCAGTACTTC. Its translation is CASRTSGTPYEQYF.

This chain joins TRBV10-3 and TRBJ2-7, with 8 bases lining up with TRBD2. Per germline, CDR1 ENHRY and CDR2 SYGVKD. The CDR3 covers 14 residues. J gave up 5 bases and V 10 bases, and 13 bases lay outside the gene matches. CDR3 sequence reads: CATSSGRAVHEQYF. CDR3 in DNA: TGTGCCACGTCCTCCGGGAGGGCCGTCCACGAGCAGTACTTC.

The chain has TRBV7-6 and TRBJ1-2; a possible D gene is TRBD1 (5 bases). Trimming pared 0 bases from V and 6 bases from J, leaving 11 bases between. The CDR3 totals 14 residues. Germline CDR1 is SGHVS and CDR2 is FNYEAQ. CDR3 sequence reads: CASSLAQGGNGYTF. The CDR3 DNA sequence: TGTGCCAGCAGCTTAGCTCAGGGAGGGAATGGCTACACCTTC. Full variable domain (outside the CDR3, taken from reference TRBV7-6 and TRBJ1-2): GAGVSQSPRYKVTKRGQDVALRCDPISGHVSLYWYRQALGQGPEFLTYFNYEAQQDKSGLPNDRFSAERPEGSISTLTIQRTEQRDSAMYRCASSLAQGGNGYTFGSGTRLTVV.

The J gene is TRBJ1-1, the V gene TRBV5-1; perhaps TRBD1 as D (5 bases). Trimming removed 4 bases at V and 3 bases at J, with 10 bases between. CDR3 length equals 13 residues. Germline V lookup: CDR1 SGHRS, CDR2 YFSETQ. CDR3 bases: TGCGCCAGCAGCCGGTGGGGGGACACTGAAGCTTTCTTT. This codes for CASSRWGDTEAFF.

This clone showed up just once. This chain joins TRBV5-4 and TRBJ2-1; D is perhaps TRBD2 (6 bases). The CDR3 length is 14 residues. From germline, CDR1 is SGHNT and CDR2 YYREEE (reference sequence). V lost 10 bases and J 4 bases, leaving 18 bases between the germline ends. DNA for the CDR3: TGTGCCCACTCTAGGCGGGGAACTTACAATGAGCAGTTCTTC. Its translation is CAHSRRGTYNEQFF.

This chain links TRBV7-2 with TRBJ2-1; a possible D gene is TRBD2 (5 bases). Germline V gene lookup returns CDR1 SGHTA and CDR2 FQGNSA. V lost 1 base, J lost 2 bases, and 9 bases lay in between. The CDR3 length is 15 residues. For the CDR3, the DNA is TGTGCCAGCAGCTTAGATACGGGGACCTACAATGAGCAGTTCTTC. It yields the protein CASSLDTGTYNEQFF.

The chain carries TRBV7-9 and TRBJ1-1; D is unresolved. Per the germline V gene, CDR1 is SEHNR and CDR2 is FQNEAQ (reference sequence). The CDR3 loop spans 12 amino acids. The V end was cut by 4 bases, the J end by 3 bases, with 6 bases between. The CDR3 region has the DNA TGTGCCAGCAGCTACGGTGACACTGAAGCTTTCTTT. Residues: CASSYGDTEAFF.

The chain employs TRBV5-5 and TRBJ1-2; 9 positions agree with TRBD1. V shed 4 bases, J shed 10 bases, and the junction held 11 bases outside the gene matches. The CDR3 spans 14 residues. Germline-derived CDR1 and CDR2 are SGHKS and YYEKEE (reference sequence). The CDR3 sequence: CASSPPGTGLVYTF. For the CDR3, the DNA is TGTGCCAGCAGCCCCCCCGGGACAGGGTTGGTCTACACCTTC.

This clone came up a few times. V is TRBV6-5 and J is TRBJ1-2, with 11 bases matching TRBD1. Losses at the gene ends were 6 bases for V and 8 bases for J; bases not matched to a gene: 5. The CDR3 loop spans 13 amino acids. Germline V gene data show CDR1 as MNHEY and CDR2 as SVGAGI. CDR3 in amino acids: CASRLGQGGGYTF. In DNA, the CDR3 is TGTGCCAGCAGGCTGGGACAGGGGGGAGGCTACACCTTC.

The chain links TRBV28 to TRBJ1-1, with D tentatively TRBD1 (5 bases). Germline-derived CDR1 and CDR2 are MDHEN and SYDVKM. The germline V and J ends were trimmed by 8 bases and 1 base, with 20 bases remaining between them. The CDR3 consists of 16 residues. The CDR3 region has the DNA TGTGCCAGCCTTAACACGGGACTTCTCGGGAACACTGAAGCTTTCTTT. It encodes CASLNTGLLGNTEAFF.

The chain joins TRBV15 to TRBJ1-2; D remains unclear. The CDR3 consists of 13 residues. V lost 4 bases, J lost 2 bases, and 8 bases lay in between. From germline, CDR1 is LNHNV and CDR2 YYDKDF (reference sequence). CDR3 residues: CATSKDKNYGYTF. CDR3 nucleotide sequence: TGTGCCACCAGCAAAGACAAAAACTATGGCTACACCTTC. Drawing the rest from reference TRBV15 and TRBJ1-2, the complete variable domain is DAMVIQNPRYQVTQFGKPVTLSCSQTLNHNVMYWYQQKSSQAPKLLFHYYDKDFNNEADTPDNFQSRRPNTSFCFLDIRSPGLGDTAMYLCATSKDKNYGYTFGSGTRLTVV.

The chain has TRBV29-1 and TRBJ2-7, with 8 nucleotides matching TRBD1. The CDR3 spans 13 residues. The germline CDR1 and CDR2 sequences are SQVTM and ANQGSEA. The V gene end was trimmed by 2 bases and the J gene end by 5 bases; junction bases not matched to a gene: 5. The CDR3 DNA is TGCAGCGTTGAACGGACAGGGTACCACGAGCAGTACTTC. Its translation is CSVERTGYHEQYF.

The gene calls are TRBV4-2 and TRBJ2-7, with D perhaps matching TRBD2 (6 bases). Germline CDR1 and CDR2: LGHNA and YNFKEQ. The CDR3 length is 15 residues. Trimming left V 0 bases short and J 1 base short, with 10 bases between. DNA for the CDR3: TGTGCCAGCAGCCAAGATTTGGAGGGTTCCTACGAGCAGTACTTC. As protein: CASSQDLEGSYEQYF.

The V and J genes are TRBV4-1 and TRBJ2-7; the D gene is possibly TRBD1 (6 bases). V lost 0 bases to trimming and J lost 9 bases, with 15 bases between them. The CDR3 is made up of 14 amino acids. CDR1 is MGHRA, CDR2 YSYEKL, per germline. The CDR3 sequence is CASSQDQQGRRQYF. CDR3 coding DNA: TGCGCCAGCAGCCAAGATCAGCAGGGGCGTAGGCAGTACTTC.

The chain is built from TRBV10-3 and TRBJ2-2; D is ambiguous. This CDR3 has 12 amino acids. Trimming removed 10 bases from V and 0 bases from J, with 6 bases in between. In germline, CDR1 is ENHRY, CDR2 SYGVKD. CDR3 residues: CATSSNTGELFF. The CDR3 nucleotides are TGTGCCACTTCGTCGAACACCGGGGAGCTGTTTTTT.

This chain uses TRBV5-6 with TRBJ2-3, with TRBD1 matching over 8 bases. V was clipped by 3 bases and J by 2 bases; unmatched bases: 8. The CDR3 runs 16 residues. Germline values: CDR1 SGHDT, CDR2 YYEEEE. CDR3 sequence (DNA): TGTGCCAGCAGCTACCCGACAGGGGCGTACACAGATACGCAGTATTTT. Its protein product is CASSYPTGAYTDTQYF.

The chain employs TRBV7-9 and TRBJ1-3, with 8 nucleotides matching TRBD1. With V trimmed by 3 bases and J by 4 bases, 8 bases remained unmatched. Germline assignment: CDR1 SEHNR and CDR2 FQNEAQ (reference sequence). The CDR3 has 16 amino acids. CDR3 protein: CASSFQQGAVGNTIYF. As DNA, the CDR3 is TGTGCCAGCAGCTTCCAGCAGGGGGCCGTGGGAAACACCATATATTTT. Supplemented by reference TRBV7-9 and TRBJ1-3, the full variable domain reads DTGVSQNPRHKITKRGQNVTFRCDPISEHNRLYWYRQTLGQGPEFLTYFQNEAQLEKSRLLSDRFSAERPKGSFSTLEIQRTEQGDSAMYLCASSFQQGAVGNTIYFGEGSWLTVV.

This clone has only a few counts. The chain employs TRBV4-2 and TRBJ1-1; D uncertain. V was cut by 4 bases and J by 1 base, with 10 bases left in between. CDR1 is LGHNA and CDR2 is YNFKEQ in the germline V gene. There are 14 residues in the CDR3. This chain's CDR3 is CASSPRAGNTEAFF. The CDR3 DNA sequence: TGTGCCAGCAGCCCCCGCGCAGGGAACACTGAAGCTTTCTTT.

The chain employs TRBV9 and TRBJ1-1; 9 bases are a match to TRBD1. J was trimmed by 5 bases and V by 0 bases; bases with no gene match: 5. CDR3 size: 15 residues. Germline lookup yields CDR1 SGDLS and CDR2 YYNGEE. CDR3 sequence: CASSVDGTGTTEAFF. The DNA for the CDR3 is TGTGCCAGCAGCGTAGATGGGACAGGGACGACTGAAGCTTTCTTT.

The gene calls are TRBV6-1 and TRBJ1-1, with D unclear. The germline V gene encodes CDR1 MNHNS and CDR2 SASEGT. This CDR3 has 14 residues. The V gene lost 7 bases and the J gene lost 0 bases, with 12 bases spanning the gap. The chain's CDR3 is CASMGSRLNTEAFF. CDR3 DNA sequence: TGTGCCAGCATGGGCAGTCGCCTGAACACTGAAGCTTTCTTT.

This chain connects TRBV27 to TRBJ2-1; D perhaps matches TRBD2 (7 bases). Germline V CDR1 and CDR2: MNHEY, SMNVEV (reference sequence). The CDR3 is 16 amino acids. V gave up 5 bases and J gave up 5 bases, with 19 bases separating them. The CDR3 bases are TGTGCCAGCAGTCCCCAGGGGCGGGGGCCTAACAATGAGCAGTTCTTC. This encodes CASSPQGRGPNNEQFF.